The 5 T cell receptor beta chains below were found in one sample sequenced in a study of blood T cell repertoires in COVID-19. Profiled with immunoSEQ multiplex PCR; TCRdb holds only in-frame clones, not every one. This sample yields roughly 150,000 clones, of which approximately 79% are seen a single time; roughly 19% belongs to the top ten. The sample consisted of PBMCs or T cells enriched from blood (not recorded which). Source of these receptors: an older woman in a cohort exposed to, infected with or recovered from COVID-19 (not recorded which).

The chain links TRBV5-1 to TRBJ1-6; 9 nucleotides align to TRBD1. The CDR3 is 17 residues long. V lost 0 bases, J lost 2 bases, and 3 bases stayed unmatched. Germline CDR1 and CDR2: SGHRS and YFSETQ. The DNA of the CDR3 is TGCGCCAGCAGCTTGGGACAGGGGGATGCCTATAATTCACCCCTCCACTTT. It is translated as CASSLGQGDAYNSPLHF.

This rearrangement joins TRBV18 to TRBJ2-7; D not certain. The CDR3 totals 13 residues. V lost 2 bases and J lost 3, with 8 bases in between. Germline CDR1 is KGHSH and CDR2 is LQKENI. CDR3 coding DNA: TGTGCCAGCTCACCAGCCTTGAGCTACGAGCAGTACTTC. Its translation is CASSPALSYEQYF.

This clone was seen just once. The DNA for the CDR3 is TGTGCCAGTAGGACTGGTGGACAGGGTTATCAGCCCCAGCATTTT. Its protein product is CASRTGGQGYQPQHF. This chain connects TRBV19 to TRBJ1-5; 8 nucleotides agree with TRBD1. The V gene's germline CDR1 is LNHDA and CDR2 SQIVND (reference sequence). This CDR3 comprises 15 residues. The J segment lost 5 bases and the V segment lost 6 bases, leaving 9 bases of the junction unmatched.

This clone occurred a few times. V usage is TRBV25-1 and J usage is TRBJ1-6; 9 bases are shared with TRBD1. Germline trimming cut 4 bases from V and 7 bases from J; bases unmatched to any gene: 5. CDR1 and CDR2 from the germline V gene are MGHDK and SYGVNS. The CDR3 totals 15 residues. The CDR3 coding sequence is TGTGCCAGCAGTGCCCCGGACAGGGGAAATTCACCCCTCCACTTT. Protein: CASSAPDRGNSPLHF.

The chain carries TRBV11-3 and TRBJ2-7; 14 bases agree with TRBD2. The germline CDR1 and CDR2 sequences are SGHNT and YENEEA. Trimming removed 1 base from V and 4 bases from J; junction bases left unmatched: 3. This CDR3 region has 16 residues. Here the CDR3 reads CASSLAGTSGSYEQYF. CDR3 DNA: TGTGCCAGCAGCTTAGCCGGGACTAGCGGGAGTTACGAGCAGTACTTC.